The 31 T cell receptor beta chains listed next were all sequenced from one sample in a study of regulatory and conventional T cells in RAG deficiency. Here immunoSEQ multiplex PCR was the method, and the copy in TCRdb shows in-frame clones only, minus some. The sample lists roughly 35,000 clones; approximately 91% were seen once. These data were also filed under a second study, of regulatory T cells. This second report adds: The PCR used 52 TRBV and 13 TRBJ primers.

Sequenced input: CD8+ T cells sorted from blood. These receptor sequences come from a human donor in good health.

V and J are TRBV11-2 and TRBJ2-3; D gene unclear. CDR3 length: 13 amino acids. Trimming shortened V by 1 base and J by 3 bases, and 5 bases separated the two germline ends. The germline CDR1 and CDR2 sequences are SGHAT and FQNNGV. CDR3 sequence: CASSLVNTDTQYF. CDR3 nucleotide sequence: TGTGCCAGCAGCTTAGTAAATACAGATACGCAGTATTTT.

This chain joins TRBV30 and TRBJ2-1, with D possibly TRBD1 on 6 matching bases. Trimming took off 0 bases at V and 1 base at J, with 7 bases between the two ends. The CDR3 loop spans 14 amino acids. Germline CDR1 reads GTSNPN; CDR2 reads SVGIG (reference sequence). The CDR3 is CAWSVGGSYNEQFF. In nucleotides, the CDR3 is TGTGCCTGGAGTGTAGGGGGTTCCTACAATGAGCAGTTCTTC.

CDR3 sequence reads: CASSPEGQQSTDTQYF. DNA of the CDR3: TGTGCCAGCAGCCCCGAAGGACAGCAGAGCACAGATACGCAGTATTTT. This chain connects TRBV5-4 to TRBJ2-3; D is perhaps TRBD1 (6 bases). The germline V gene encodes CDR1 SGHNT and CDR2 YYREEE (reference sequence). Trimming took off 4 bases at V and 0 bases at J, with 15 bases between the two ends. The CDR3 loop spans 16 amino acids. Supplemented by reference TRBV5-4 and TRBJ2-3, the full variable domain reads ETGVTQSPTHLIKTRGQQVTLRCSSQSGHNTVSWYQQALGQGPQFIFQYYREEENGRGNFPPRFSGLQFPNYSSELNVNALELDDSALYLCASSPEGQQSTDTQYFGPGTRLTVL.

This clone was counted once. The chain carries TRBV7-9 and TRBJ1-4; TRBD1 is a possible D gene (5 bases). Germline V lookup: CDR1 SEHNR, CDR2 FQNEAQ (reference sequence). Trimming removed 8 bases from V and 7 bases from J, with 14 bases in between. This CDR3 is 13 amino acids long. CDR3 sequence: CASRGGWPEKLFF. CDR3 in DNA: TGTGCCAGCCGTGGGGGGTGGCCTGAAAAACTGTTTTTT.

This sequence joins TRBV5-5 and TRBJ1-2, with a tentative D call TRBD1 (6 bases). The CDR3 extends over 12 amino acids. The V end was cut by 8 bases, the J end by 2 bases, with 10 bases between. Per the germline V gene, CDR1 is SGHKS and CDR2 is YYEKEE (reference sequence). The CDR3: CASGDKNYGYTF. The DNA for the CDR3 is TGTGCCAGTGGGGACAAGAACTATGGCTACACCTTC.

The CDR3 DNA sequence: TGTGCCAGCAGGTACGCAACGAACACTGAAGCTTTCTTT. Residues: CASRYATNTEAFF. The chain employs TRBV7-3 and TRBJ1-1, with D unclear. CDR3 size: 13 residues. Germline lookup yields CDR1 SGHTA and CDR2 FQGTGA. V was shortened by 6 bases and J by 1 base, with 9 bases between the two germline ends.

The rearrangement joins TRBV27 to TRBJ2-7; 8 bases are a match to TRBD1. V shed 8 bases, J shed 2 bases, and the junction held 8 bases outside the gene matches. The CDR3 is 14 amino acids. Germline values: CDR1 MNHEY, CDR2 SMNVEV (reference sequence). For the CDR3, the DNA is TGTGCCAGCGGACCCCAGACAGGGGCCTACGAGCAGTACTTC. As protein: CASGPQTGAYEQYF.

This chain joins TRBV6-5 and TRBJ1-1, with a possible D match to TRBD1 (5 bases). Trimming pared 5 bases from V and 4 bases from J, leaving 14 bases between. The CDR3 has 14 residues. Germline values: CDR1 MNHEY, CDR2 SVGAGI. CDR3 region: CASSERGQGTEAFF. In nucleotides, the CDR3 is TGTGCCAGCAGTGAAAGGGGCCAGGGCACTGAAGCTTTCTTT.

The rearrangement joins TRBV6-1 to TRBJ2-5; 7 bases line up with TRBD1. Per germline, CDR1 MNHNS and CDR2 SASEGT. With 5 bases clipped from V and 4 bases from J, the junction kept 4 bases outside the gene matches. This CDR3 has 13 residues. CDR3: CASSNRDRETQYF. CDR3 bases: TGTGCCAGCAGTAACAGGGACAGAGAGACCCAGTACTTC.

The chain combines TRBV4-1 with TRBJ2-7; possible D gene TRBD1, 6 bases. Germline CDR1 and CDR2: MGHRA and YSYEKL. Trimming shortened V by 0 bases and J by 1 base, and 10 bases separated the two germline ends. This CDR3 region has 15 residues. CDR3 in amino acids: CASSQDRQASYEQYF. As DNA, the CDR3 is TGCGCCAGCAGCCAAGATAGACAGGCGTCCTACGAGCAGTACTTC.

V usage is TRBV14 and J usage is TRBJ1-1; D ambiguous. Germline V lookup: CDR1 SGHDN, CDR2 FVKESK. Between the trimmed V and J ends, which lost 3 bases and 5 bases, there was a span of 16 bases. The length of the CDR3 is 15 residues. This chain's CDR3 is CASSQNQEVGTEAFF. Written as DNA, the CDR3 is TGTGCCAGCAGCCAGAACCAGGAGGTAGGGACTGAAGCTTTCTTT.

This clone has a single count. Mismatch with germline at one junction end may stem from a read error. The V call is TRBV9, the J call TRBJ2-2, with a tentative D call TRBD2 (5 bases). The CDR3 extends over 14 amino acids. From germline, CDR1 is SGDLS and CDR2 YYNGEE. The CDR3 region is CASSVGANTGELSF. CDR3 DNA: TGTGCCAGCAGCGTAGGGGCGAACACCGGGGAGCTGTCTTTT.

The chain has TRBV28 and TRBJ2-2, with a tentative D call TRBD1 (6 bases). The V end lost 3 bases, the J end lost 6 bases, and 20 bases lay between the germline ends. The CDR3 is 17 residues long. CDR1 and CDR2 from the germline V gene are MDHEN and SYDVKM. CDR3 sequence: CASSFPPRQVGAGELFF. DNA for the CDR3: TGTGCCAGCAGTTTCCCCCCCCGACAGGTCGGGGCCGGGGAGCTGTTTTTT.

The CDR3 loop reads CASRPRARTDTQYF. As DNA, the CDR3 is TGCGCCAGCAGACCTCGTGCCCGCACAGATACGCAGTATTTT. The chain couples TRBV10-1 to TRBJ2-3; D is unclear. Trimming shortened V by 6 bases and J by 1 base, and 11 bases separated the two germline ends. CDR3 length: 14 residues. CDR1 WNHNN and CDR2 SYGVQD come from the germline V gene (reference sequence).

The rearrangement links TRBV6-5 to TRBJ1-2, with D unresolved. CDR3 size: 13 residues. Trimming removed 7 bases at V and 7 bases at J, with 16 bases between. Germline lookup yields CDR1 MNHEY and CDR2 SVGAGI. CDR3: CASTNGLGGGYTF. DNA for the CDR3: TGTGCCAGCACCAACGGGCTGGGTGGTGGCTACACCTTC.

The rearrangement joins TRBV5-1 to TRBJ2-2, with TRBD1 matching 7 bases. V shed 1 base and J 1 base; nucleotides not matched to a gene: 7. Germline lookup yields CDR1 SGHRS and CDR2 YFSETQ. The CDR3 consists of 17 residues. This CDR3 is CASSLRLPGGNTGELFF. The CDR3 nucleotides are TGCGCCAGCAGCTTGAGGCTCCCAGGGGGGAACACCGGGGAGCTGTTTTTT. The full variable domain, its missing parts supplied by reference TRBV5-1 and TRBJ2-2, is KAGVTQTPRYLIKTRGQQVTLSCSPISGHRSVSWYQQTPGQGLQFLFEYFSETQRNKGNFPGRFSGRQFSNSRSEMNVSTLELGDSALYLCASSLRLPGGNTGELFFGEGSRLTVL.

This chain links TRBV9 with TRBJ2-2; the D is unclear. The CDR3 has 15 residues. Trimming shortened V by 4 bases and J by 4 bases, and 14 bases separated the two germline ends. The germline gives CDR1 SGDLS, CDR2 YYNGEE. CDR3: CASSPTRLGTGELFF. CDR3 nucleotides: TGTGCCAGCAGCCCTACGAGGTTGGGCACCGGGGAGCTGTTTTTT.

In DNA, the CDR3 is TGTGCCAGCAGCCCAGGACAGGGTGAAGCTTTCTTT. Protein: CASSPGQGEAFF. This sequence joins TRBV7-6 and TRBJ1-1; 8 nucleotides line up with TRBD1. CDR1 and CDR2 (germline): SGHVS, FNYEAQ. This CDR3 region has 12 residues. Trimming removed 5 bases from V and 7 bases from J; junction bases left unmatched: 3.

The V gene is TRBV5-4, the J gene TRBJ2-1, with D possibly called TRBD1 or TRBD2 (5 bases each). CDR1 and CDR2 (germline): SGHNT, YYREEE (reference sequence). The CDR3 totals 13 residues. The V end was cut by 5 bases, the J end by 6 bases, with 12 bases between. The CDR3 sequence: CASSLQDFNEQFF. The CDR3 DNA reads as TGTGCCAGCAGTCTACAGGACTTCAATGAGCAGTTCTTC.

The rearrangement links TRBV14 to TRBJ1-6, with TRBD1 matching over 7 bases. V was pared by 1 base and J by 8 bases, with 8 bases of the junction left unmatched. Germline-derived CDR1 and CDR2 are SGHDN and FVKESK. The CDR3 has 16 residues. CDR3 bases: TGTGCCAGCAGCCAAGTAAGGGCAGGGGGGTATTCACCCCTCCACTTT. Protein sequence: CASSQVRAGGYSPLHF.

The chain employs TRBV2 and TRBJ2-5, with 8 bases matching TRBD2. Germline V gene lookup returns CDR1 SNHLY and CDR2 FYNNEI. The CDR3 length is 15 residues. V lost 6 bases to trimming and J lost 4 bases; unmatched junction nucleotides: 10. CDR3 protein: CASSFGAGDPETQYF. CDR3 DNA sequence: TGTGCCAGCAGCTTTGGAGCGGGAGATCCAGAGACCCAGTACTTC.

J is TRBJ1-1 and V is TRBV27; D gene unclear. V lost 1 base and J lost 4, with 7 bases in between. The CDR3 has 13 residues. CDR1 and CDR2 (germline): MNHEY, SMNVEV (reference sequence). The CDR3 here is CASSLLVTTEAFF. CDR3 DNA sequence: TGTGCCAGCAGTTTATTGGTTACCACTGAAGCTTTCTTT.

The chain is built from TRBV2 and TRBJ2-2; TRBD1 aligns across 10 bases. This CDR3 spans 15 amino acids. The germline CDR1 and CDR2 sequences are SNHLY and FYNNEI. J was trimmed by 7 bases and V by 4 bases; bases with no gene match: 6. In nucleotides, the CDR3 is TGTGCCAGCAGTGGCGAGACAGGGGGCATCGGGGAGCTGTTTTTT. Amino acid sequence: CASSGETGGIGELFF.

DNA for the CDR3: TGTGCCAGCAGTACCAAGGGACCTCCCGGCACTGAAGCTTTCTTT. Protein sequence: CASSTKGPPGTEAFF. The V gene is TRBV6-1, the J gene TRBJ1-1, with D maybe TRBD1 (5 bases). Between the trimmed V and J ends, which lost 5 bases and 4 bases, there was a span of 17 bases. The V gene's germline CDR1 is MNHNS and CDR2 SASEGT. The CDR3 covers 15 residues.

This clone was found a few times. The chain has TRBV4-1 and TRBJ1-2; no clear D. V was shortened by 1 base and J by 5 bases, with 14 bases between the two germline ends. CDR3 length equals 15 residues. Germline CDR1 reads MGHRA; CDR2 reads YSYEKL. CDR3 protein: CASSQGVPLNYGYTF. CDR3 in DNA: TGCGCCAGCAGCCAAGGGGTACCCCTCAATTATGGCTACACCTTC.

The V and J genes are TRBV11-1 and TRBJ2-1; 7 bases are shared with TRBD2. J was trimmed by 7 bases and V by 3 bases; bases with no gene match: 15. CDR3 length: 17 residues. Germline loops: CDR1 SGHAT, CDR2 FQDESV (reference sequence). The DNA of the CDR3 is TGTGCCAGCAGCTTGATTAGCGGGTCAACCTTTAGAAATGAGCAGTTCTTC. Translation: CASSLISGSTFRNEQFF.

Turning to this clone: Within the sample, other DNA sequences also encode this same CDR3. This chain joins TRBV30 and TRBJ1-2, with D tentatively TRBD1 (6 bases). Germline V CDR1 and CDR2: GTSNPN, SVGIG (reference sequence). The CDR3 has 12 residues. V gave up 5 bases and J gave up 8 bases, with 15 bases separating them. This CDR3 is CAWRRGARGYTF. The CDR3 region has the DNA TGTGCCTGGCGTCGGGGGGCTAGGGGCTACACCTTC.

The CDR3 nucleotides are TGTGCCAGCAGTAGCAACCGGGACATTAGCTACGAGCAGTACTTC. Amino acids: CASSSNRDISYEQYF. The chain has TRBV28 and TRBJ2-7; tentative D call: TRBD1 (6 bases). This CDR3 is 15 amino acids long. V lost 5 bases to trimming and J lost 3 bases, with 17 bases between them. Germline CDR1 is MDHEN and CDR2 is SYDVKM.

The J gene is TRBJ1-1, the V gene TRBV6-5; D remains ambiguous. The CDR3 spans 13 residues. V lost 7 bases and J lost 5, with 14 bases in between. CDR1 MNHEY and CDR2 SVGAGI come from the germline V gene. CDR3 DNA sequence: TGTGCCAGCACCTCCCCCTTAGTAACTGAAGCTTTCTTT. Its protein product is CASTSPLVTEAFF.

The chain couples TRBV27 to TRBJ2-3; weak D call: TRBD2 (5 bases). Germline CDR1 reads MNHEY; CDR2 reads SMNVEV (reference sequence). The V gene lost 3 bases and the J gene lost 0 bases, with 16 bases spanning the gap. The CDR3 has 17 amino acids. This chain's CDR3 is CASSFFGGRSSTDTQYF. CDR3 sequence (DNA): TGTGCCAGCAGTTTCTTTGGTGGGAGATCTAGCACAGATACGCAGTATTTT.

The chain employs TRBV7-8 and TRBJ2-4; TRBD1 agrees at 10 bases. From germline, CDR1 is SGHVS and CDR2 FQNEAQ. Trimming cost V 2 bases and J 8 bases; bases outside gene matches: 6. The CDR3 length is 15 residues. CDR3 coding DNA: TGTGCCAGCAGCTTACTGGGACAGGGGTCGCACATTCAGTACTTC. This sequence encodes CASSLLGQGSHIQYF.